The 14 T cell receptor beta chains presented below share a single source sample, sequenced in a study of cytomegalovirus exposure and HLA in healthy donors. PCR used 60 Vbeta primers and 13 Jbeta primers. Sequencing was performed with immunoSEQ multiplex PCR; in TCRdb, only in-frame clones are kept and a portion is missing. The sample shows around 130,000 clones, 81% of them seen only once. The sample was PBMCs. These receptors were collected from a woman aged 40-49 years in good health and CMV-seronegative.

The chain is built from TRBV6-1 and TRBJ2-7; 10 positions match TRBD1. V lost 7 bases to trimming and J lost 2 bases; unmatched junction nucleotides: 8. The CDR3 loop spans 15 amino acids. Germline CDR1 MNHNS, CDR2 SASEGT. The CDR3 nucleotides are TGTGCCAGCAAGGGGACCGGGACAGGGGCCTACGAGCAGTACTTC. It yields the protein CASKGTGTGAYEQYF.

This chain links TRBV4-1 with TRBJ2-7; no definite D call. V lost 0 bases, J lost 4 bases, and 10 bases lay in between. From germline, CDR1 is MGHRA and CDR2 YSYEKL. The CDR3 is made up of 14 amino acids. The CDR3 loop is CASSQDSPRYEQYF. The CDR3 region has the DNA TGCGCCAGCAGCCAAGACTCCCCTAGATACGAGCAGTACTTC.

The rearrangement links TRBV7-9 to TRBJ2-3; possible D gene TRBD2, 5 bases. Trimming stripped 5 bases from V and 3 bases from J, with 21 bases between. Germline V gives CDR1 SEHNR, CDR2 FQNEAQ (reference sequence). CDR3 length: 17 amino acids. The CDR3 DNA reads as TGTGCCAGCAGCGAAGGGTTGAGGGAACTAGGGACAGATACGCAGTATTTT. It specifies CASSEGLRELGTDTQYF.

This CDR3 reads CASTRGTSWETQYF. As DNA, the CDR3 is TGTGCCAGCACTCGGGGGACTAGCTGGGAGACCCAGTACTTC. V gene TRBV28 combines with J gene TRBJ2-5, with 9 bases lining up with TRBD2. The germline V gene has CDR1 MDHEN and CDR2 SYDVKM. The ends lost 7 bases at V and 5 bases at J; junction bases unmatched: 8. The CDR3 extends over 14 amino acids.

This rearrangement joins TRBV6-6 to TRBJ2-7, with 8 bases identical to TRBD2. The junction had 13 bases not matched to a gene; V was cut back by 7 bases and J by 2 bases. CDR3 size: 16 residues. CDR1 and CDR2 from the germline V gene are MNHNY and SVGAGI (reference sequence). The chain's CDR3 is CASTDVAGRVAYEQYF. For the CDR3, the DNA is TGTGCCAGCACTGATGTAGCGGGGAGGGTAGCCTACGAGCAGTACTTC.

The chain links TRBV4-3 to TRBJ1-2; D remains unclear. The CDR3 has 16 residues. Trimming removed 0 bases from V and 7 bases from J, with 18 bases in between. Germline lookup yields CDR1 LGHNA and CDR2 YSLEER. DNA of the CDR3: TGCGCCAGCAGCCAAGATTTGGTCGGCGGCGGTGGTGGCTACACCTTC. Translating gives CASSQDLVGGGGGYTF.

This clone was detected a few times. CDR3 sequence (DNA): TGTGCCAGCAGCTCTCAGAGTGAGGGTAGGGAAAAACTGTTTTTT. Amino acids: CASSSQSEGREKLFF. The chain recombines TRBV13 with TRBJ1-4; D remains ambiguous. CDR1 is PRHDT, CDR2 FYEKMQ, per germline (reference sequence). The length of the CDR3 is 15 residues. Trimming removed 4 bases at V and 8 bases at J, with 17 bases between.

This clone was seen just once. The V gene is TRBV7-6, the J gene TRBJ1-1, with D unclear. Trimming took off 5 bases at V and 2 bases at J, with 9 bases between the two ends. Germline values: CDR1 SGHVS, CDR2 FNYEAQ. This CDR3 comprises 13 residues. In nucleotides, the CDR3 is TGTGCCAGCAGCAAGAGAGAAAACACTGAAGCTTTCTTT. It encodes CASSKRENTEAFF.

This sequence joins TRBV14 and TRBJ1-6, with D unclear. V was trimmed by 6 bases and J by 7 bases, leaving 13 bases between them. Per the germline V gene, CDR1 is SGHDN and CDR2 is FVKESK. The CDR3 contains 14 residues. In DNA, the CDR3 is TGTGCCAGCAGTTCGGAGGTACTCAATTCACCCCTCCACTTT. This encodes CASSSEVLNSPLHF.

The V call is TRBV19, the J call TRBJ2-1, with unresolved D. Germline V gene lookup returns CDR1 LNHDA and CDR2 SQIVND (reference sequence). The V end lost 2 bases, the J end lost 5 bases, and 13 bases lay between the germline ends. This CDR3 has 15 amino acids. CDR3 sequence: CASSIHRGYNNEQFF. CDR3 DNA sequence: TGTGCCAGTAGTATACATCGAGGTTATAACAATGAGCAGTTCTTC.

This clone was picked up a small number of times. The chain links TRBV7-2 to TRBJ2-7, with 15 bases fitting TRBD2. After removal of 5 bases from V and 5 bases from J, the junction contained 4 bases not matched to a gene. Germline CDR1 is SGHTA and CDR2 is FQGNSA. The CDR3 totals 15 residues. The CDR3: CASSPGLAGGNEQYF. CDR3 nucleotide sequence: TGTGCCAGCAGCCCAGGACTAGCGGGAGGGAACGAGCAGTACTTC.

V is TRBV7-4 and J is TRBJ2-4; 8 bases map to TRBD1. Per germline, CDR1 SGHVT and CDR2 SQSDAQ. The CDR3 sequence is 16 residues long. With V trimmed by 3 bases and J by 0 bases, 4 bases remained unmatched. The CDR3 sequence: CASSLGQEVAKNIQYF. CDR3 DNA sequence: TGTGCCAGCAGCTTGGGACAGGAGGTAGCCAAAAACATTCAGTACTTC.

In its sample, this clone was seen a few times. This sequence joins TRBV2 and TRBJ1-1; D is possibly TRBD1 (6 bases). The CDR3 contains 13 residues. The germline V gene encodes CDR1 SNHLY and CDR2 FYNNEI. Trimming took off 6 bases at V and 5 bases at J, with 13 bases between the two ends. The CDR3 region is CASRYRVGTEAFF. DNA for the CDR3: TGTGCCAGCAGATACAGGGTCGGGACTGAAGCTTTCTTT.

The chain links TRBV7-9 to TRBJ1-2, with D possibly being TRBD1 (6 bases). CDR1 SEHNR and CDR2 FQNEAQ come from the germline V gene (reference sequence). The V end was cut by 5 bases, the J end by 3 bases, with 19 bases between. The CDR3 covers 16 residues. Here the CDR3 DNA reads TGTGCCAGCAGCCCGGCCGGGGGGCACGGCTACTATGGCTACACCTTC. Translation gives CASSPAGGHGYYGYTF.